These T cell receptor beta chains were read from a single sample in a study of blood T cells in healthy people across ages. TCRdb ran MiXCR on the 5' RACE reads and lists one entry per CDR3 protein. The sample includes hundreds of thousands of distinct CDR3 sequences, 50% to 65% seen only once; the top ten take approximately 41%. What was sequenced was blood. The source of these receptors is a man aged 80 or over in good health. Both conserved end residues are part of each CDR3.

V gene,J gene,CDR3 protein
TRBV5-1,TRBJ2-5,CASSPGGSGSVETQYF
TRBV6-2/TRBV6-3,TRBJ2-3,CASSHGVSDTQYF
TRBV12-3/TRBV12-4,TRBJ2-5,CASSSGTGRRRESREAQYF
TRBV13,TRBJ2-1,CASGEKQFF
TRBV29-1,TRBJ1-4,CSVTLATNEKLFF
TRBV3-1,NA,CASSQGGVGEQYF
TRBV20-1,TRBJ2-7,CSAERVGSYGQYF
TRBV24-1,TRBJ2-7,CATSDSGTGFYEQYF
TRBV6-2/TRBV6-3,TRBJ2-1,CASSSSVNEQFF
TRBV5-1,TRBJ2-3,CASSFKRGTSTDTQYF
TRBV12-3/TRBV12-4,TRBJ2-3,CASSRLADTDTQYF
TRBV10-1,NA,CASSSGPNEQYF
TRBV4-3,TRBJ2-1,CASSDSGYNEQFF
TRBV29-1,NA,CSVELVNIQYF
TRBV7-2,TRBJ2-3,CASSLDLLDTQYF
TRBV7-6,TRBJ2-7,CASQFTEGAYEQYF
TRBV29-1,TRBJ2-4,CSALTGVKNIQYF
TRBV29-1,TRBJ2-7,CSVEDWQRDSYEQYF
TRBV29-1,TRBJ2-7,CSGTLGAGDAYEQYF
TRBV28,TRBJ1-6,CASKPQGAGNNSPLHF
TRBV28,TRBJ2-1,CASPSNEQFF
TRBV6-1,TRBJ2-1,CASSELSGLVYNEQFF
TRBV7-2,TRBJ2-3,CASRETGGRFTQYF
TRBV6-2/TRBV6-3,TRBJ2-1,CASRWAEYNEQFF
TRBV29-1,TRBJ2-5,CSGLGTGKETQYF
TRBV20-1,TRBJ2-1,CSASSYNEQFF
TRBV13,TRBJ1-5,CASSLGGYNQPRHF
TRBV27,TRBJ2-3,CASSLGAPDTQYF
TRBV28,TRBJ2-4,CASSLTDRAENIQYF
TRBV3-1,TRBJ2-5,CASSRLMRLETQYF
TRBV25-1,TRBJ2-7,CASSSLGVREQYF
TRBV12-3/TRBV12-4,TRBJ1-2,CASTDNRANYDYTF
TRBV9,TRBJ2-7,CASSTQDRGSYEQYF
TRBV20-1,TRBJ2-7,CSARDGRASYEQYF
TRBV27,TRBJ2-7,CASSFRRQGRSYEQYF
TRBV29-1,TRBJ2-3,CSASGSTRADTQYF
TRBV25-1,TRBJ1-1,CASSEVGFTEAFF
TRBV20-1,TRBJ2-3,CSARGFRTSGGRSTTDTQYF
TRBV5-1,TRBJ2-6,CASSLLGRLAGRSSGANVLTF
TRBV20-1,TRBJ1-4,CSATAGQPRAEKLFF
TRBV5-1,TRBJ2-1,CASSLYSASSYNEQFF
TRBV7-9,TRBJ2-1,CASAGRLAKYFYNEQFF
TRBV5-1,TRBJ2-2,CASSLDTLGGELFF